The table lists the clone carrying this T cell receptor (beta chain) with many counts. The antigen is unknown. The CDR3 spans 15 residues. V gave up 3 bases and J gave up 1 base; unmatched junction bases: 6. The sample is drawn from a study of neurological immune-mediated disorders. The cDNA was generated by 5'RACE with 10-nucleotide random UMIs. TCRdb reprocessed the 5' RACE reads with MiXCR, giving one entry per CDR3 protein. The sample contains more than 70,000 distinct CDR3 sequences, roughly a tenth of which appear only once. This sample's time point: longitudinal time-point 1 (baseline). Study-level findings and limits: Expanded clones shared no CDR3 amino acid sequences across subjects, suggesting private repertoires in all groups.

The V call is TRBV12-3 or TRBV12-4, the J call TRBJ2-7; 7 bases agree with TRBD1. The sequence derives from a young man in good health. Sequenced material: PBMCs. The CDR3 is CASSFKAGGSYEQYF. The CDR3 nucleotides are TGTGCCAGCAGTTTTAAGGCAGGGGGTTCCTACGAGCAGTACTTC.